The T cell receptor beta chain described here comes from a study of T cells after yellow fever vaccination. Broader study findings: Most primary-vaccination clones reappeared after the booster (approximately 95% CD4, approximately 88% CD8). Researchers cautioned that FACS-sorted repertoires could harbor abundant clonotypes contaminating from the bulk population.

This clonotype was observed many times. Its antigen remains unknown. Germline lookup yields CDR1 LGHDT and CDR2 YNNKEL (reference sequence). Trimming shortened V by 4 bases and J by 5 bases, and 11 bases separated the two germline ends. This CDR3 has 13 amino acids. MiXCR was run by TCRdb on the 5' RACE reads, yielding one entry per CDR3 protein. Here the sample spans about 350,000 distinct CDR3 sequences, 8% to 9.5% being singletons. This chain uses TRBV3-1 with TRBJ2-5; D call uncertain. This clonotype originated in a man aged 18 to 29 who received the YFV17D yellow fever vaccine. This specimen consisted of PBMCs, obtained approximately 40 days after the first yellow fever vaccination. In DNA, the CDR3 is TGTGCCAGCAGCCGCGTAGTCGCGGAGACCCAGTACTTC. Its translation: CASSRVVAETQYF.